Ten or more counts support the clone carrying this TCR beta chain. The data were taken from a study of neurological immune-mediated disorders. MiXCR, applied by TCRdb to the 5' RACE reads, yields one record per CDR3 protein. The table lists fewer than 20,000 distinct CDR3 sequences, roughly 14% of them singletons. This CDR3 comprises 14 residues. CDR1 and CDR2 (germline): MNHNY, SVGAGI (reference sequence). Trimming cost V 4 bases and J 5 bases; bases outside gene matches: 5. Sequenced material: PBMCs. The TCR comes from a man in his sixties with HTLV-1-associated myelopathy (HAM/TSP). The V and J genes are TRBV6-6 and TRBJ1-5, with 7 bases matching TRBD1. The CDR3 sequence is CASSSTGIDQPQHF. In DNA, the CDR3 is TGTGCCAGCAGTTCGACAGGGATCGATCAGCCCCAGCATTTT.